This passage covers 21 T cell receptor beta chains from one sample sequenced in a study of CD8 T cells in ankylosing spondylitis (dated by TCRdb to 2016 to 2017). Receptors were amplified or captured by 5' RACE. Sequencing relied on an Illumina HiSeq 2500. Starting from the raw public reads, TCRdb applied fastp trimming at Q25, assembled clones with MiXCR and retained in-frame beta chains. For every CDR3 protein sequence, its rows merge into one entry that carries the most common genes and DNA. This sample is represented by almost 250,000 distinct CDR3 sequences; under 35% of them were singletons. About 4.2% of the sample rests with the top ten. Material for sequencing was blood, either unsorted or a sorted T cell fraction (not recorded which). These TCRs come from a male donor with ankylosing spondylitis or in good health (not recorded which).

In its sample, this clonotype was seen many times. J is TRBJ2-7 and V is TRBV27; tentative D call: TRBD2 (5 bases). From germline, CDR1 is MNHEY and CDR2 SMNVEV (reference sequence). V dropped 3 bases and J dropped 4 bases, with 13 bases sitting between them. CDR3 length: 14 amino acids. The CDR3 sequence is CASSLEGSKYEQYF. The CDR3 DNA reads as TGTGCCAGCAGTTTGGAAGGGAGTAAGTACGAGCAGTACTTC.

V and J are TRBV10-3 and TRBJ1-4; tentative D call: TRBD1 (6 bases). CDR1 is ENHRY, CDR2 SYGVKD, per germline. V lost 2 bases, J lost 5 bases, and 12 bases lay in between. The CDR3 has 15 amino acids. CDR3 bases: TGTGCCATCAGTGAGGTACAGGGTGAGAATGAAAAACTGTTTTTT. Its protein is CAISEVQGENEKLFF.

The chain employs TRBV12-3 or TRBV12-4 and TRBJ2-7; unclear D gene. The CDR3 runs 11 residues. Trimming pared 7 bases from V and 0 bases from J, leaving 4 bases between. CDR3 in DNA: TGTGCCAGCATGCTCTCCTACGAGCAGTACTTC. Its translation is CASMLSYEQYF.

This clonotype was counted a few times. V gene TRBV20-1 combines with J gene TRBJ2-7; D gene unclear. V was pared by 0 bases and J by 2 bases, with 8 bases between. CDR1 is DFQATT, CDR2 SNEGSKA, per germline (reference sequence). The CDR3 totals 13 residues. In DNA form, the CDR3 reads TGCAGTGCTAGAGAAATGGGGACCTACGAGCAGTACTTC. It translates to CSAREMGTYEQYF.

The J gene is TRBJ1-2, the V gene TRBV4-1; perhaps TRBD1 as D (5 bases). V dropped 1 base and J dropped 5 bases, with 14 bases sitting between them. Per germline, CDR1 MGHRA and CDR2 YSYEKL. The length of the CDR3 is 15 residues. CDR3 sequence reads: CASSQAQGTLYGYTF. The CDR3 bases are TGCGCCAGCAGCCAAGCGCAGGGAACCCTATATGGCTACACCTTC.

This clonotype occurred once. This chain joins TRBV7-2 and TRBJ2-7, with 7 bases aligning to TRBD2. The CDR3 runs to 15 residues. Germline values: CDR1 SGHTA, CDR2 FQGNSA. V dropped 5 bases and J dropped 2; count of bases not matched to a gene: 9. The CDR3 coding sequence is TGTGCCAGCAGCCGCGCGGGGGTGTTAACCTACGAGCAGTACTTC. It translates to CASSRAGVLTYEQYF. The whole variable domain, remainder taken from reference TRBV7-2 and TRBJ2-7, is GAGVSQSPSNKVTEKGKDVELRCDPISGHTALYWYRQSLGQGLEFLIYFQGNSAPDKSGLPSDRFSAERTGGSVSTLTIQRTQQEDSAVYLCASSRAGVLTYEQYFGPGTRLTVT.

This clonotype was seen a few times. This rearrangement joins TRBV7-3 to TRBJ2-1; D not resolved. Germline V gives CDR1 SGHTA, CDR2 FQGTGA. The CDR3 contains 13 residues. V was shortened by 1 base and J by 4 bases, with 5 bases between the two germline ends. The CDR3 DNA reads TGTGCCAGCAGCTTAAACACGTACAATGAGCAGTTCTTC. Its protein product is CASSLNTYNEQFF. Together with reference TRBV7-3 and TRBJ2-1, the CDR3 gives the full variable domain: GAGVSQTPSNKVTEKGKYVELRCDPISGHTALYWYRQSLGQGPEFLIYFQGTGAADDSGLPNDRFFAVRPEGSVSTLKIQRTERGDSAVYLCASSLNTYNEQFFGPGTRLTVL.

In DNA form, the CDR3 reads TGCAGCGTTGAACACCGGGACAGGGAGCAGTACTTC. Amino acid sequence: CSVEHRDREQYF. This chain uses TRBV29-1 with TRBJ2-7, with 8 nucleotides matching TRBD1. Germline CDR1 reads SQVTM; CDR2 reads ANQGSEA. CDR3 length: 12 amino acids. V dropped 2 bases and J dropped 7; count of bases not matched to a gene: 4.

This clonotype appeared once. Here the CDR3 DNA reads TGTGCCAGCAGTTTGAGAGCAGCTCGCCAAGAGACCCAGTACTTC. This translates into CASSLRAARQETQYF. The chain joins TRBV28 to TRBJ2-5; D not certain. CDR3 size: 15 residues. The germline V gene has CDR1 MDHEN and CDR2 SYDVKM. The V gene lost 3 bases and the J gene lost 1 base, with 12 bases spanning the gap.

This clonotype was seen more than once but under ten times. The CDR3 region has the DNA TGTGCCAGCAGGCAGACAGGGCTAAATGAGCAGTTCTTC. It is translated as CASRQTGLNEQFF. The chain carries TRBV12-3 or TRBV12-4 and TRBJ2-1; TRBD1 matches 7 bases. CDR3 length: 13 amino acids. Trimming at V came to 6 bases and at J to 7 bases, leaving 6 bases not matched to a gene.

This clonotype was found a few times. The genes are TRBV5-1 and TRBJ2-3, with a weak D call TRBD1 (5 bases). This CDR3 is 16 amino acids long. Trimming removed 7 bases at V and 0 bases at J, with 18 bases between. CDR1 is SGHRS, CDR2 YFSETQ, per germline. This CDR3 reads CASSDNGQASTDTQYF. CDR3 bases: TGCGCCAGCTCAGATAATGGACAAGCTAGCACAGATACGCAGTATTTT.

This clonotype has more than one count but fewer than ten. The chain couples TRBV5-6 to TRBJ2-5; D call uncertain. Per germline, CDR1 SGHDT and CDR2 YYEEEE. The CDR3 is 16 residues long. V was clipped by 4 bases and J by 1 base, with 17 bases between them. The CDR3 protein is CASSAVGKQSQETQYF. The CDR3 DNA sequence: TGTGCCAGCAGCGCCGTGGGGAAGCAATCCCAAGAGACCCAGTACTTC.

The V call is TRBV27, the J call TRBJ1-1; D may be TRBD1 (5 bases). Trimming pared 2 bases from V and 5 bases from J, leaving 12 bases between. This CDR3 has 14 residues. The germline V gene encodes CDR1 MNHEY and CDR2 SMNVEV (reference sequence). The CDR3 bases are TGTGCCAGCAGTTTAGGGGGAGGAGGGACTGAAGCTTTCTTT. It yields the protein CASSLGGGGTEAFF.

This chain connects TRBV12-3 or TRBV12-4 to TRBJ2-1; D is undetermined. The CDR3 consists of 15 residues. V lost 0 bases and J lost 1, with 7 bases in between. The CDR3 is CASSLAGKSYNEQFF. CDR3 DNA sequence: TGTGCCAGCAGTTTAGCGGGGAAGTCCTACAATGAGCAGTTCTTC.

The rearrangement links TRBV3-1 to TRBJ2-7; D possibly corresponds to TRBD1 (5 bases). V lost 0 bases and J lost 3, with 9 bases in between. The CDR3 extends over 14 amino acids. CDR1 and CDR2 from the germline V gene are LGHDT and YNNKEL (reference sequence). CDR3 nucleotide sequence: TGTGCCAGCAGCCAAGAGGTAGACAGCTACGAGCAGTACTTC. This gives the protein CASSQEVDSYEQYF.

This clonotype was found a few times. V gene TRBV4-2 combines with J gene TRBJ1-4, with D possibly being TRBD1 (5 bases). The CDR3 is 14 amino acids. The germline V gene encodes CDR1 LGHNA and CDR2 YNFKEQ. Trimming took off 1 base at V and 8 bases at J, with 11 bases between the two ends. The CDR3 here is CASSQAGGEEKLFF. CDR3 DNA sequence: TGTGCCAGCAGCCAAGCGGGGGGGGAGGAAAAACTGTTTTTT.

This chain joins TRBV7-9 and TRBJ1-4, with TRBD1 as a possible D gene (6 bases). CDR1 is SEHNR, CDR2 FQNEAQ, per germline (reference sequence). The CDR3 is 14 residues long. V gave up 6 bases and J gave up 7 bases, with 15 bases separating them. CDR3: CASSRNQGTEKLFF. The CDR3 DNA sequence: TGTGCCAGCAGTCGAAATCAGGGGACTGAAAAACTGTTTTTT.

The chain couples TRBV7-9 to TRBJ2-1; 8 nucleotides agree with TRBD2. The length of the CDR3 is 13 residues. The V and J ends lost 7 bases and 9 bases, in that order; junction bases with no gene match: 8. CDR1 and CDR2 from the germline V gene are SEHNR and FQNEAQ (reference sequence). As DNA, the CDR3 is TGTGCCAGCAACAAACGGGGGGGCATTGAGCAGTTCTTC. It translates to CASNKRGGIEQFF.

There are a few counts of this clonotype. V gene TRBV7-9 combines with J gene TRBJ2-7; D is uncertain. The CDR3 loop spans 12 amino acids. CDR1 is SEHNR and CDR2 is FQNEAQ in the germline V gene (reference sequence). Trimming stripped 2 bases from V and 5 bases from J, with 7 bases between. In nucleotides, the CDR3 is TGTGCCAGCAGCTTACAGCAACACGAGCAGTACTTC. It codes for CASSLQQHEQYF.

The chain couples TRBV20-1 to TRBJ2-1, with D tentatively TRBD1 or TRBD2 (5 bases each). V lost 0 bases, J lost 0 bases, and 9 bases lay in between. The CDR3 extends over 15 amino acids. The V gene's germline CDR1 is DFQATT and CDR2 SNEGSKA (reference sequence). The CDR3 nucleotides read TGCAGTGCTAGAGAAGGGACGAGCTCCTACAATGAGCAGTTCTTC. Residues: CSAREGTSSYNEQFF.

The J gene is TRBJ1-2, the V gene TRBV20-1; D may be TRBD1 (6 bases). In germline, CDR1 is DFQATT, CDR2 SNEGSKA (reference sequence). This CDR3 region has 15 residues. V was pared by 6 bases and J by 2 bases, with 19 bases between. CDR3 nucleotides: TGCAGTGCCGGGGACATCAAGGAACAAAACTATGGCTACACCTTC. Its translation is CSAGDIKEQNYGYTF.